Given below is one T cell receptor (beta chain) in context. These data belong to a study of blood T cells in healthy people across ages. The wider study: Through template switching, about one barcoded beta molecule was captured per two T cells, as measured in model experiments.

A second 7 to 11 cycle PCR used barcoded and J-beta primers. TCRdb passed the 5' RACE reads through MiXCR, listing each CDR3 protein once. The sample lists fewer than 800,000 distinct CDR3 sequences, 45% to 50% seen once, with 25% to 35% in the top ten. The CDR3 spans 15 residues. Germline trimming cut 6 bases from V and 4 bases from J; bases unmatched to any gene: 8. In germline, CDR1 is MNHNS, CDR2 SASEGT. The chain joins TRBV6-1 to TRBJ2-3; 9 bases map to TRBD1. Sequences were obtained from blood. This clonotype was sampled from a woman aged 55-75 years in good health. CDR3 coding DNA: TGTGCCAGCAGCCCGACGGACAGGGGCCCAGATACGCAGTATTTT. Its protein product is CASSPTDRGPDTQYF.